This T cell receptor beta chain was found in a study of blood T cell repertoires in COVID-19. Germline V CDR1 and CDR2: MNHNY, SVGAGI (reference sequence). Trimming shortened V by 6 bases and J by 6 bases, and 3 bases separated the two germline ends. The CDR3 is 10 residues long. Here immunoSEQ multiplex PCR was the method, and the copy in TCRdb shows in-frame clones only, minus some. Of some 370,000 clones in the sample, over 75% were seen once. Enrolled during active infection, Seattle patients were then followed longitudinally. The source is a woman aged 25 to 39 with COVID-19, enrolled during active disease. Sequencing used peripheral blood. The chain uses TRBV6-6 and TRBJ2-1; the D is unclear. Written as DNA, the CDR3 is TGTGCCAGCAGAGCCAATGAGCAGTTCTTC. Amino acid sequence: CASRANEQFF.